These T cell receptor beta chains were read from a single sample in a study of a mutant IDH1 vaccine in newly diagnosed glioma. Assay used: immunoSEQ multiplex PCR; TCRdb lists only in-frame clones, some missing. The sample lists more than 60,000 clones, roughly four fifths occurring once. No antigens are known for them. The sequenced sample was PBMCs, obtained from a glioma patient whose treatment included an IDH1 peptide vaccine. The receptor source for this set is a man aged 45-65 years with glioma. The conserved cysteine and the conserved F or W are not part of the CDR3 here.

TRBV19,TRBJ2-7,ASSTQGRDEQY
TRBV7-2,TRBJ1-1,ASSPQTVNTEAF
TRBV6-1,TRBJ1-2,ASSEPPAVIYGYT
TRBV18,TRBJ2-5,ASSHLGRAGEETQY
TRBV5-4,TRBJ2-1,ATPMGQGDEQF
TRBV9,TRBJ2-3,ASNRDYTDTQY
TRBV18,TRBJ2-7,ASSPPGGGEQY
TRBV30,TRBJ1-4,AYNGANEKLF
TRBV27,TRBJ2-7,ASSSRASLFYEQY
TRBV14,TRBJ1-2,ASSHPPANYGYT
TRBV5-1,TRBJ1-6,ASSLEGEGHTPLH
TRBV30,TRBJ1-2,AWSGQGTTGYGYT
TRBV9,TRBJ1-1,ASSVDRLNTEAF
TRBV7-2,TRBJ2-2,ASSLSGSHTGELF
TRBV19,TRBJ2-7,ASSMGQGLLYEQY
TRBV5-6,TRBJ1-3,ASSQPDRSGNTIY
TRBV5-1,TRBJ1-1,ASSAGTVDTEAF
TRBV20-1,TRBJ2-7,SARTSYEQY
TRBV13,TRBJ2-7,ASSLNLRGRYEQY
TRBV5-1,TRBJ2-7,ASSLGAGSSIYEQY
TRBV5-5,TRBJ1-4,ASSLGRVEEKLF
TRBV19,TRBJ1-4,ASSIRGGQEKLF
TRBV9,TRBJ2-5,ASSVEVTRGETQY
TRBV5-6,TRBJ1-4,ASSEGRIGEKLF
TRBV30,TRBJ2-3,AWIAGNGADTQY
TRBV4-2,TRBJ1-6,ASSQDNVAMLGLNNSPLH
TRBV9,TRBJ1-1,ASSLTGQPSGTEAF
TRBV19,TRBJ1-1,ASRPQGVPEAF
TRBV25-1,TRBJ2-1,ASSSGLAGRLDEQF
TRBV18,TRBJ1-6,ASSPREDRASPLH
TRBV13,TRBJ1-1,ASSSSGGAAF
TRBV7-2,TRBJ2-7,ASSRSSYEQY
TRBV13,TRBJ2-7,ASSLEDKTYEQY
TRBV10-1,TRBJ2-1,ASSERGLNNEQF
TRBV5-1,TRBJ1-1,ASGSGEGDAEAF
TRBV6-5,TRBJ2-7,ASSNRNFGFYEQY
TRBV18,TRBJ2-1,ASSPQGGNEQF
TRBV18,TRBJ1-1,ASSPQGTNTEAF
TRBV5-6,TRBJ2-5,ASSISGSQETQY
TRBV11-2,TRBJ1-5,ASSLEGGWGQPQH
TRBV7-2,TRBJ2-7,ASSLQSGESYEQY
TRBV6-6,TRBJ1-1,ANSPAMNTEAF